The 8 T cell receptor beta chains listed next were all sequenced from one sample in a study of T cell repertoires in ileal Crohn's disease. Time point meaning: neoterminal ileum biopsy at postoperative endoscopy, about 6 months after surgery. Libraries were prepared by immunoSEQ multiplex PCR; TCRdb keeps only in-frame clonotypes and omits some of them. Of about 5,400 clones in the sample, 69% were seen once. The sequenced sample consisted of ileal tissue. The source is an adult with Crohn's disease.

V usage is TRBV11-3 and J usage is TRBJ2-7, with TRBD2 as a possible D gene (5 bases). The germline V gene has CDR1 SGHNT and CDR2 YENEEA. V gave up 3 bases and J gave up 0 bases, with 12 bases separating them. This CDR3 has 15 amino acids. The CDR3 sequence is CASSLEAPTSYEQYF. The DNA for the CDR3 is TGTGCCAGCAGCTTGGAGGCCCCCACCTCCTACGAGCAGTACTTC.

The chain links TRBV9 to TRBJ2-3, with D tentatively TRBD1 (7 bases). The CDR3 loop spans 15 amino acids. Germline loops: CDR1 SGDLS, CDR2 YYNGEE. Trimming left V 1 base short and J 0 bases short, with 9 bases between. The CDR3 nucleotides read TGTGCCAGCAGCGTATCAGGGGGGAGCACAGATACGCAGTATTTT. Translating it yields CASSVSGGSTDTQYF. Looking up the rest from reference TRBV9 and TRBJ2-3 gives the full variable domain: DSGVTQTPKHLITATGQRVTLRCSPRSGDLSVYWYQQSLDQGLQFLIQYYNGEERAKGNILERFSAQQFPDLHSELNLSSLELGDSALYFCASSVSGGSTDTQYFGPGTRLTVL.

J is TRBJ1-2 and V is TRBV7-3; 10 bases align to TRBD1. Per germline, CDR1 SGHTA and CDR2 FQGTGA. The CDR3 consists of 17 residues. After removal of 1 base from V and 7 bases from J, the junction contained 12 bases not matched to a gene. The DNA for the CDR3 is TGTGCCAGCAGCTTAAATCCCGGGGACAGGGGACCTCTTGGCTACACCTTC. Translating gives CASSLNPGDRGPLGYTF.

CDR3 loop: CSLVTSGGGSETQYF. In DNA, the CDR3 is TGCAGCTTGGTGACTAGCGGGGGGGGTAGCGAGACCCAGTACTTC. V is TRBV29-1 and J is TRBJ2-5; 14 bases line up with TRBD2. CDR3 length equals 15 residues. The ends lost 8 bases at V and 5 bases at J; junction bases unmatched: 10. Germline lookup yields CDR1 SQVTM and CDR2 ANQGSEA.

This clone is large in the sample. In DNA form, the CDR3 reads TGTGCCACCCTCAAGCAACTGAACACTGAAGCTTTCTTT. Translating gives CATLKQLNTEAFF. V is TRBV18 and J is TRBJ1-1; no definite D call. V was cut by 10 bases and J by 0 bases, with 12 bases left in between. The CDR3 extends over 13 amino acids. Germline V lookup: CDR1 KGHSH, CDR2 LQKENI.

This sequence joins TRBV11-3 and TRBJ2-5, with D perhaps matching TRBD2 (7 bases). In germline, CDR1 is SGHNT, CDR2 YENEEA. With 3 bases removed from V and 6 bases from J, the gap between germline ends came to 17 bases. CDR3 length: 15 amino acids. The CDR3 spells CASSFVRGAGKTQYF. CDR3 in DNA: TGTGCCAGCAGCTTTGTTCGGGGGGCTGGGAAGACCCAGTACTTC. The variable domain in full, with the rest retrieved from reference TRBV11-3 and TRBJ2-5, is EAGVVQSPRYKIIEKKQPVAFWCNPISGHNTLYWYLQNLGQGPELLIRYENEEAVDDSQLPKDRFSAERLKGVDSTLKIQPAELGDSAVYLCASSFVRGAGKTQYFGPGTRLLVL.

This clone was recorded only once. V gene TRBV7-9 combines with J gene TRBJ2-7, with 10 bases fitting TRBD2. The germline CDR1 and CDR2 sequences are SEHNR and FQNEAQ (reference sequence). The CDR3 has 17 amino acids. Trimming took 6 bases from V and 4 from J; bases not matched to a gene: 15. The chain's CDR3 is CASSSYLAGVESYEQYV. DNA of the CDR3: TGTGCCAGCAGTTCCTATCTAGCGGGAGTAGAGTCTTACGAGCAGTACGTC.

This chain joins TRBV6-6 and TRBJ1-4; 7 bases map to TRBD1. Losses at the gene ends were 8 bases for V and 5 bases for J; bases not matched to a gene: 8. The CDR3 totals 14 residues. CDR1 is MNHNY, CDR2 SVGAGI, per germline (reference sequence). The CDR3 nucleotides are TGTGCCAGCGAGAGGGGGCCACTAAATGAAAAACTGTTTTTT. It translates to CASERGPLNEKLFF.